This T cell receptor (beta chain) was observed in a study of cytotoxic CD8 clonotypes in ibrutinib-treated CLL. On the study more broadly: The study included 11 relapsed/refractory and roughly 16 treatment-naive patients; 17 to 18 had IGHV unmutated disease.

The length of the CDR3 is 14 residues. The germline gives CDR1 SGDLS, CDR2 YYNGEE. With 1 base removed from V and 3 bases from J, the gap between germline ends came to 9 bases. The repertoire was sequenced with immunoSEQ multiplex PCR; TCRdb's copy has only in-frame clones and lacks some. Here the sample spans 150,000 or so clones, 88% being singletons. This TCR came from a human donor with chronic lymphocytic leukemia. This rearrangement joins TRBV9 to TRBJ2-3; D gene ambiguous. The material sequenced was PBMCs, taken at disease progression, from a patient treated with ibrutinib. The CDR3 protein is CASSVSPATDTQYF. DNA of the CDR3: TGTGCCAGCAGCGTATCTCCGGCGACAGATACGCAGTATTTT.